These 4 T cell receptor beta chains were sequenced from one sample in a study of CD8 T cells in ankylosing spondylitis. Study results and limitations: Eight or nine highly homologous variants made up a TCR beta motif that seemed to typify ankylosing spondylitis blood.

No cognate antigen is known for these TCRs. TCRdb reanalysed the 5' RACE reads using MiXCR and keeps one entry per CDR3 protein. Of around 450,000 distinct CDR3 sequences listed, more than 25% are singletons. The source material was blood, either unsorted or a sorted T cell fraction (not recorded which). The receptors shown here come from a male donor with ankylosing spondylitis.

This clonotype was seen a handful of times. The chain uses TRBV30 and TRBJ1-2, with D maybe TRBD1 (5 bases). Germline CDR1 GTSNPN, CDR2 SVGIG (reference sequence). This CDR3 contains 13 residues. Deletions cut 0 bases from V and 5 bases from J, with 10 bases between. For the CDR3, the DNA is TGTGCCTGGAGTGTGGGGGACCGGTATGGCTACACCTTC. This sequence encodes CAWSVGDRYGYTF.

CDR3 sequence reads: CASSLVLGELFF. CDR3 DNA sequence: TGTGCCAGCAGCTTGGTGCTCGGGGAGCTGTTTTTT. The chain is built from TRBV7-8 and TRBJ2-2, with no clear D. The CDR3 runs 12 residues. The ends were cut back, 3 bases at V and 7 bases at J, with 6 bases in the middle. The germline CDR1 and CDR2 sequences are SGHVS and FQNEAQ.

CDR3 in amino acids: CASSEQGQHYEQYV. The CDR3 nucleotides read TGTGCCAGCAGTGAACAGGGACAACACTACGAGCAGTACGTC. This chain uses TRBV2 with TRBJ2-7; possible D gene TRBD1, 6 bases. Trimming cost V 2 bases and J 3 bases, with 11 bases left between them. In germline, CDR1 is SNHLY, CDR2 FYNNEI. This CDR3 spans 14 amino acids.

This sequence joins TRBV5-1 and TRBJ2-3, with D tentatively TRBD2 (5 bases). The V gene's germline CDR1 is SGHRS and CDR2 YFSETQ. The CDR3 is made up of 14 amino acids. Between the trimmed V and J ends, which lost 5 bases and 4 bases, there was a span of 14 bases. CDR3 sequence reads: CASSSGRTADTQYF. The CDR3 DNA follows: TGCGCCAGCAGTAGTGGGAGAACGGCAGATACGCAGTATTTT.